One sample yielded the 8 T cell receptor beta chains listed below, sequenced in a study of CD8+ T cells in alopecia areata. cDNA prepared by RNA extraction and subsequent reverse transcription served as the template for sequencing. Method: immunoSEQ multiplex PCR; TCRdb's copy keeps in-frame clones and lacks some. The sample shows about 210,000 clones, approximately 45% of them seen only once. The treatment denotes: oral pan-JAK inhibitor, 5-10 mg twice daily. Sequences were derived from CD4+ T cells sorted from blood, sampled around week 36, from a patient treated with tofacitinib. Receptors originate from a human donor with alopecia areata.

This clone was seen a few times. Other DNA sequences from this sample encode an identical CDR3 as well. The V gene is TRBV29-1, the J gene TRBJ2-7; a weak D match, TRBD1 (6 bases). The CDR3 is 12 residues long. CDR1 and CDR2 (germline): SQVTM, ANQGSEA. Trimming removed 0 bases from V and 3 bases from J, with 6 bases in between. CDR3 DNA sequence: TGCAGCGTTGAAGACAGGGGCTACGAGCAGTACTTC. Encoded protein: CSVEDRGYEQYF.

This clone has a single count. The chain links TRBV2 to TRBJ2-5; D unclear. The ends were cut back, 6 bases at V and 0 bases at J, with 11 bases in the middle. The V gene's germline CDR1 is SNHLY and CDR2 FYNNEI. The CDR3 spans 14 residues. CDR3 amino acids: CASSAKQYQETQYF. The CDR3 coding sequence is TGTGCCAGCAGCGCAAAACAGTACCAAGAGACCCAGTACTTC. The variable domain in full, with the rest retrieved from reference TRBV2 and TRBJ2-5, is EPEVTQTPSHQVTQMGQEVILRCVPISNHLYFYWYRQILGQKVEFLVSFYNNEISEKSEIFDDQFSVERPDGSNFTLKIRSTKLEDSAMYFCASSAKQYQETQYFGPGTRLLVL.

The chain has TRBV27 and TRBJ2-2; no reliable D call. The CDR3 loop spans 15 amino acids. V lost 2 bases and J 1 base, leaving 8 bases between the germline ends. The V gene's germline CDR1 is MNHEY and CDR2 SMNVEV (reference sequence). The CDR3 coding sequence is TGTGCCAGCAGTTTAGGGCAGGTGAACACCGGGGAGCTGTTTTTT. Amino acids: CASSLGQVNTGELFF.

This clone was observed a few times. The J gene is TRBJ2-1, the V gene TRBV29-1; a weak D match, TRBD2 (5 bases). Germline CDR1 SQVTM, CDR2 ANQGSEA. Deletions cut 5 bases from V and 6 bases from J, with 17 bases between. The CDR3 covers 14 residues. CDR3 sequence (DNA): TGCAGCGTTCGACGCTCGGGATGGCTCAATGAGCAGTTCTTC. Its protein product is CSVRRSGWLNEQFF.

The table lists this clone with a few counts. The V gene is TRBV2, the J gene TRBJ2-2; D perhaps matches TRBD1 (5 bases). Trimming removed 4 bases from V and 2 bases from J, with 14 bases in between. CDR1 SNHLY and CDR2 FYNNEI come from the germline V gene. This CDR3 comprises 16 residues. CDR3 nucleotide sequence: TGTGCCAGCAGTGTCCAGGGAATCGGCAACACCGGGGAGCTGTTTTTT. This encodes CASSVQGIGNTGELFF.

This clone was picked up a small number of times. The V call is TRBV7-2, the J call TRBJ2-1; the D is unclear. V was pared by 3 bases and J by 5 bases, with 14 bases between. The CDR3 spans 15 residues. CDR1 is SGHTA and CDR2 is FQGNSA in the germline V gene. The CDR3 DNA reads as TGTGCCAGCAGCTTGGTAAGCACCATAAACAATGAGCAGTTCTTC. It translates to CASSLVSTINNEQFF.

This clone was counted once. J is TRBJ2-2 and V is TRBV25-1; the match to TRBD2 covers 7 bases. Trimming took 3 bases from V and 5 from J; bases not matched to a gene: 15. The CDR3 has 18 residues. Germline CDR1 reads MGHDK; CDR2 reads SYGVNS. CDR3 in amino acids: CASSDLPPSGRRTGELFF. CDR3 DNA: TGTGCCAGCAGTGACCTCCCTCCTAGCGGACGACGGACCGGGGAGCTGTTTTTT.

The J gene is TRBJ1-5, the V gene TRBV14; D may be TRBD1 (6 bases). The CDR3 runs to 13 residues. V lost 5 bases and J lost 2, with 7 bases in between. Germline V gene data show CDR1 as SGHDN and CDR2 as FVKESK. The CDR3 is CASSAGGNQPQHF. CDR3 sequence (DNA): TGTGCCAGCAGCGCAGGGGGCAATCAGCCCCAGCATTTT.